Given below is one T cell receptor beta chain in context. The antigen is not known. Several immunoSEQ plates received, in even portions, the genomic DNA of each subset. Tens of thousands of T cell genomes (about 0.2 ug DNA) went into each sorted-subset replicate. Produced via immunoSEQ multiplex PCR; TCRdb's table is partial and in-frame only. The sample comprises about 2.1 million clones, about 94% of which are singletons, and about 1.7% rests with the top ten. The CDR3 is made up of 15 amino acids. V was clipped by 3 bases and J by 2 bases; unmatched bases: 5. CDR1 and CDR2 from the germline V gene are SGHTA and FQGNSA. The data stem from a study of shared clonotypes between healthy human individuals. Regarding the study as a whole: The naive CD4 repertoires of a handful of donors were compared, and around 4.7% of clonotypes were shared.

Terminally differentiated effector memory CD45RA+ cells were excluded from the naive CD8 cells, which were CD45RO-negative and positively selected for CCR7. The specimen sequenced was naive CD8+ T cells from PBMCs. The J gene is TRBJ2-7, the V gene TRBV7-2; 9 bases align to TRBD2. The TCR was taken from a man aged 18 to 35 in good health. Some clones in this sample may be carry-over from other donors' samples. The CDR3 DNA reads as TGTGCCAGCAGCTTCGTAGCGGGAGAAGCCTACGAGCAGTACTTC. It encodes CASSFVAGEAYEQYF.